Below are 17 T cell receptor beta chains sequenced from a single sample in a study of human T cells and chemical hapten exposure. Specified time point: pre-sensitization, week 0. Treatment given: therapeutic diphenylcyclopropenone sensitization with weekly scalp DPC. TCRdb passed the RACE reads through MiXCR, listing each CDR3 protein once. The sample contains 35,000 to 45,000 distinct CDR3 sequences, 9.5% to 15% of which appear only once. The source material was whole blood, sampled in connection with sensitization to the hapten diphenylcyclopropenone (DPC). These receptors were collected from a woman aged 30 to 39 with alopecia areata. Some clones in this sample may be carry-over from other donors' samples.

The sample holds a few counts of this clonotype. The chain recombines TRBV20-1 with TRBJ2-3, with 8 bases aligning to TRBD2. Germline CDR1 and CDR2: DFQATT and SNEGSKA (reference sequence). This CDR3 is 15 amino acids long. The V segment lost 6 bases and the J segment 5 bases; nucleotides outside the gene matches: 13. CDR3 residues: CSARGSSGLGDTQYF. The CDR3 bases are TGCAGTGCCCGGGGCTCTAGCGGGCTGGGAGATACGCAGTATTTT.

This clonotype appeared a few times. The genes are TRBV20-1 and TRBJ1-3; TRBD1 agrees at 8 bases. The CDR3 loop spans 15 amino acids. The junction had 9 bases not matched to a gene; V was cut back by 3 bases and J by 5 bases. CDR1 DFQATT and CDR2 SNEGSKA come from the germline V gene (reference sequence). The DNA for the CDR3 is TGCAGTGCTAGTTTAAGGACAGGGCCTCGAAACACCATATATTTT. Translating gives CSASLRTGPRNTIYF.

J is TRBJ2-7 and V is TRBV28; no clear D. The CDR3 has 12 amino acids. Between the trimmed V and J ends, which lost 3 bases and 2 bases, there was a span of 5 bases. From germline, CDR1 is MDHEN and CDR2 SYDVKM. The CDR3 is CASSFGTYEQYF. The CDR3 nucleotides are TGTGCCAGCAGTTTCGGCACCTACGAGCAGTACTTC.

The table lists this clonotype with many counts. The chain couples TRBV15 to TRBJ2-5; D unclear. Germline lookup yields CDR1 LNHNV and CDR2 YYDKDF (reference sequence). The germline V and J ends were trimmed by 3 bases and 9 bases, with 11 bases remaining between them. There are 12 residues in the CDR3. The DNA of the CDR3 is TGTGCCACCAGCAGGGATTTCGAGTCCCAGTACTTC. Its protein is CATSRDFESQYF.

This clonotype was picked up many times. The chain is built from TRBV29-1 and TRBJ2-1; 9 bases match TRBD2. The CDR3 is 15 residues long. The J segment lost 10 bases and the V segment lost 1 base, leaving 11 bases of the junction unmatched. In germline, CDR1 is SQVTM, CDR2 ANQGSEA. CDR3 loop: CSVEAFGLASREQFF. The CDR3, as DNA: TGCAGCGTTGAAGCGTTCGGACTAGCGTCCCGAGAGCAGTTCTTC.

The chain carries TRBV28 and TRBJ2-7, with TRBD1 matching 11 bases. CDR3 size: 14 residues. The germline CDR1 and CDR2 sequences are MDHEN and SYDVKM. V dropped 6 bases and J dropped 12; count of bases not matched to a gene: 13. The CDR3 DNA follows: TGTGCCAGCAGCTACCGGACAGGGGGCGCCGTGGGGTACTTC. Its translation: CASSYRTGGAVGYF.

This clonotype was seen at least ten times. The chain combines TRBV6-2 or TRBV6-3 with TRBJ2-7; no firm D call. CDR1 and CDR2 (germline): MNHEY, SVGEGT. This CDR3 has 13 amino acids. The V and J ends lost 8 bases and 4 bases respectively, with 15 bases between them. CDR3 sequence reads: CASGARPYYEQYF. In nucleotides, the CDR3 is TGTGCCAGCGGAGCGCGACCCTATTACGAGCAGTACTTC.

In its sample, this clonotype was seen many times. The CDR3 protein is CASSLAGSSGRSDTQYF. The CDR3, as DNA: TGTGCCAGCAGCTTAGCGGGTTCTAGCGGGAGATCAGATACGCAGTATTTT. The chain recombines TRBV7-6 with TRBJ2-3; 10 nucleotides agree with TRBD2. Germline trimming cut 0 bases from V and 4 bases from J; bases unmatched to any gene: 7. Germline CDR1 and CDR2: SGHVS and FNYEAQ. This CDR3 is built from 17 residues.

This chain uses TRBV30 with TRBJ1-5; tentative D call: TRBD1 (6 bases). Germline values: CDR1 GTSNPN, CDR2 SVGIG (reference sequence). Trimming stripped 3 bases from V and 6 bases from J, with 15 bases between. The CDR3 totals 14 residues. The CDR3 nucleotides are TGTGCCTGGAGCCTAGGGGGAAGGAGTCAGCCCCAGCATTTT. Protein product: CAWSLGGRSQPQHF.

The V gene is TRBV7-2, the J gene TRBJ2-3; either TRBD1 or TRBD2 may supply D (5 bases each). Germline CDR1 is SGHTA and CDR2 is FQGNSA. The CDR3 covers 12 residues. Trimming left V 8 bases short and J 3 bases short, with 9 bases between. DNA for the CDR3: TGTGCCAGCCGAGGGGCTACAGATACGCAGTATTTT. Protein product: CASRGATDTQYF.

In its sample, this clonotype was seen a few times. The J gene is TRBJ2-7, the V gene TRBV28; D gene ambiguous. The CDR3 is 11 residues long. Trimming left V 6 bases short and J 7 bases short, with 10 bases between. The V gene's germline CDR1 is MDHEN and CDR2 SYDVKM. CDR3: CASSLLREQYF. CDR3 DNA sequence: TGTGCCAGCAGCTTGTTGCGGGAGCAGTACTTC.

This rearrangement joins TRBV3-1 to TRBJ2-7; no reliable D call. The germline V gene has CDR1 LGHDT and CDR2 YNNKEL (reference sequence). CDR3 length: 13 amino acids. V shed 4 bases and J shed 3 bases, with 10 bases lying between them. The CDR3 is CASSPGPRYEQYF. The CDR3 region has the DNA TGTGCCAGCAGCCCCGGACCCCGCTACGAGCAGTACTTC.

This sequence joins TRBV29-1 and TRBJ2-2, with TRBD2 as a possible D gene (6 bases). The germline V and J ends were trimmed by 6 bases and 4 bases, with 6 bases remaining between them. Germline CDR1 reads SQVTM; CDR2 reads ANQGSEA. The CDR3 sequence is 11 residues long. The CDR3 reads CSVTSTGELFF. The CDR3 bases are TGCAGCGTGACTAGCACCGGGGAGCTGTTTTTT.

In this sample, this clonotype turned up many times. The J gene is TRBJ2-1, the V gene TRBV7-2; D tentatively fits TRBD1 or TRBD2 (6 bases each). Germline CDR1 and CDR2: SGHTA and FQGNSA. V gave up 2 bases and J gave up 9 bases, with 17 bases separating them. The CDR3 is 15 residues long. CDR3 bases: TGTGCCAGCAGCTTAAGGGGGGACTCGAGGGGTGAGCAGTTCTTC. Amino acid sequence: CASSLRGDSRGEQFF.

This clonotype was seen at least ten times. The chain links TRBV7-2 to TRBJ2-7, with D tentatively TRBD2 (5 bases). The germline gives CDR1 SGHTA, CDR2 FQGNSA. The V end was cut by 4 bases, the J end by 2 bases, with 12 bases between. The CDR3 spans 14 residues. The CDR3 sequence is CASSSRPAAYEQYF. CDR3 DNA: TGTGCCAGCAGCTCAAGACCAGCGGCCTACGAGCAGTACTTC.

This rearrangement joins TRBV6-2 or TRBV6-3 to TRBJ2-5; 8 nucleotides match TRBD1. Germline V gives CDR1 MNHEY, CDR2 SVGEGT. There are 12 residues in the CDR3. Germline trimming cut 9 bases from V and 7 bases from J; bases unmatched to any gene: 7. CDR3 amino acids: CASHGTGGTQYF. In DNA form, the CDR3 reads TGTGCCAGTCACGGTACAGGGGGGACCCAGTACTTC.

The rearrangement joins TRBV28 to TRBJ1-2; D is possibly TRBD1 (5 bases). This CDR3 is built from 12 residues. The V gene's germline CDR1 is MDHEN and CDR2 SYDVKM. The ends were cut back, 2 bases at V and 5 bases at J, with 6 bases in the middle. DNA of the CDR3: TGTGCCAGCAGTTTAAAGGGGTATGGCTACACCTTC. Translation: CASSLKGYGYTF.